This T cell receptor beta chain was recovered during a study of cytomegalovirus exposure and HLA in healthy donors. The PCR used 60 Vbeta and 13 Jbeta primers. Here immunoSEQ multiplex PCR was the method, and the copy in TCRdb shows in-frame clones only, minus some. Among more than 80,000 clones listed, 75% were seen once. Concerning this clone itself: Antigen unknown.

Study-wide results and limits: A later analysis showed TCR association rates differing by HLA locus, peaking at DRB1 and lowest at HLA-C.

Sequenced input: PBMCs. The receptor was isolated from a man aged 40-50 years in good health and CMV-seronegative.

The DNA for the CDR3 is TGTGCCAGTACCCCCGCCGGGTTCTCGAACACCGGGGAGCTGTTTTTT. This sequence encodes CASTPAGFSNTGELFF. The gene calls are TRBV19 and TRBJ2-2; D not certain. Germline values: CDR1 LNHDA, CDR2 SQIVND (reference sequence). V lost 7 bases, J lost 0 bases, and 15 bases lay in between. This CDR3 region has 16 residues.